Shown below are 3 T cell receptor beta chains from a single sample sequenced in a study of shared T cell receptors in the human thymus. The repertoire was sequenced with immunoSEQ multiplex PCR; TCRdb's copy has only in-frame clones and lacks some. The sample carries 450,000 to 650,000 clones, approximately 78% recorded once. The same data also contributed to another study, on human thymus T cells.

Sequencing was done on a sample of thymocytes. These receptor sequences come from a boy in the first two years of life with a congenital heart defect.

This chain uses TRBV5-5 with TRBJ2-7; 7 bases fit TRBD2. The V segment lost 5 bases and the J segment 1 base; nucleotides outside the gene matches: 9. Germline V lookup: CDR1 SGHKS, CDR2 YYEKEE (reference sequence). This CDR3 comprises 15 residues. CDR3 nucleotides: TGTGCCAGCAGTCCACTGACTAGCCCTTCCTACGAGCAGTACTTC. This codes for CASSPLTSPSYEQYF. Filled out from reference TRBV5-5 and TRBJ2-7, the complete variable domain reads DAGVTQSPTHLIKTRGQQVTLRCSPISGHKSVSWYQQVLGQGPQFIFQYYEKEERGRGNFPDRFSARQFPNYSSELNVNALLLGDSALYLCASSPLTSPSYEQYFGPGTRLTVT.

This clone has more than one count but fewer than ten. CDR3 region: CASSFLVQGAEGYGYTF. CDR3 bases: TGTGCCAGCAGCTTTCTAGTGCAGGGGGCTGAAGGCTATGGCTACACCTTC. The chain joins TRBV5-4 to TRBJ1-2, with TRBD1 matching over 8 bases. The CDR3 extends over 17 amino acids. V was pared by 2 bases and J by 4 bases, with 13 bases of the junction left unmatched. Germline V lookup: CDR1 SGHNT, CDR2 YYREEE (reference sequence).

DNA for the CDR3: TGTGCCAGCAGTTTACATTACAGGGGGCGTTCCTACAATGAGCAGTTCTTC. It specifies CASSLHYRGRSYNEQFF. The genes are TRBV28 and TRBJ2-1, with 9 positions matching TRBD1. The germline gives CDR1 MDHEN, CDR2 SYDVKM. CDR3 length: 17 amino acids. J gave up 1 base and V 2 bases, and 6 bases lay outside the gene matches.